The clone carrying this T cell receptor (beta chain) was counted once. Its antigen is not known. J lost 4 bases, V lost 0 bases, and 8 bases had no gene match. Germline V gene data show CDR1 as SGDLS and CDR2 as YYNGEE. The CDR3 is 16 amino acids. This entry comes from a study of T cells in localized non-small cell lung cancer. Overall study results and limits: Sequencing involved a lone tumor region, leaving heterogeneity possible. Adjacent lung tissue had a median around 57 of the top 100 clones found in the tumor.

The assay was immunoSEQ multiplex PCR, and TCRdb's table has in-frame clones only and misses some. The table has roughly 23,000 clones, roughly 90% seen once. The chain is built from TRBV9 and TRBJ2-3, with 7 bases lining up with TRBD2. The input for sequencing was peripheral blood, taken before any cancer treatment. This clonotype was obtained from a male donor aged 60 or over with stage I squamous cell lung carcinoma. CDR3 residues: CASSVVRGGVPDTQYF. For the CDR3, the DNA is TGTGCCAGCAGCGTAGTAAGGGGAGGGGTCCCAGATACGCAGTATTTT.